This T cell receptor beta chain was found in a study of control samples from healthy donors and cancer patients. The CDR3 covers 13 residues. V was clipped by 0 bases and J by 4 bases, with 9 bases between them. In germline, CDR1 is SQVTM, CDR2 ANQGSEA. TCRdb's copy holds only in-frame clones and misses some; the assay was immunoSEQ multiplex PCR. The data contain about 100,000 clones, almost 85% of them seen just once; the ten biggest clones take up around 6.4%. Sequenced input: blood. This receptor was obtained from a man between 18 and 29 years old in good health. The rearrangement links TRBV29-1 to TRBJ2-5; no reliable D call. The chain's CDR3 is CSVEETVGETQYF. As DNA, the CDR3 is TGCAGCGTTGAAGAAACAGTCGGAGAGACCCAGTACTTC.